Listed below are T cell receptor beta chains from one sample, sequenced in a study of molecular identifiers for immune sequencing clone quantification. Each CDR3 protein is one row after TCRdb ran MiXCR on the PCR reads. The sample comprises about 97,000 distinct CDR3 sequences, approximately 24% of which are singletons, and roughly 1% rests with the top ten. Source material: naive CD8+ T cells from blood, with Jurkat cell RNA spiked in. These receptors originate from a human donor in good health. Some libraries in this study had Jurkat cell RNA spiked in. Each CDR3 is given with its conserved first and last residue. The order of the fields is CDR3 length, clone size, J gene, V gene, D gene, CDR3 protein, CDR3 DNA. The D gene is left open where the match is weak. Expanded clones are given a class, and other clones once, few, many or no size at all.

len: 14; abundance: many; j_gene: TRBJ2-5; v_gene: TRBV12-3/TRBV12-4; d_gene: NA; CDR3aa: CASSSRGLQETQYF; CDR3nt: TGTGCCAGCAGTTCCCGGGGCCTTCAAGAGACCCAGTACTTC
len: 20; abundance: NA; j_gene: TRBJ2-3; v_gene: TRBV12-3/TRBV12-4; d_gene: TRBD1; CDR3aa: CASSNPPGTGGGGITDTQYF; CDR3nt: TGTGCCAGCAGTAACCCACCCGGGACAGGGGGCGGGGGTATCACAGATACGCAGTACTTT
len: 13; abundance: NA; j_gene: TRBJ1-1; v_gene: TRBV10-2; d_gene: NA; CDR3aa: CASSGDWPAEAFF; CDR3nt: TGCGCCAGCAGTGGGGACTGGCCAGCTGAAGCTTTCTTT
len: 13; abundance: few; j_gene: TRBJ1-1; v_gene: TRBV14; d_gene: NA; CDR3aa: CASSSQGFFEAFF; CDR3nt: TGTGCCAGCAGCTCACAGGGTTTTTTTGAAGCTTTCTTT
len: 17; abundance: many; j_gene: TRBJ2-4; v_gene: TRBV20-1; d_gene: NA; CDR3aa: CSARERGQAMLKNIQYF; CDR3nt: TGCAGTGCTAGAGAGCGGGGGCAGGCAATGCTGAAAAACATTCAGTACTTC
len: 17; abundance: few; j_gene: TRBJ2-5; v_gene: TRBV5-1; d_gene: TRBD2; CDR3aa: CASSHMGSGRAEETQYF; CDR3nt: TGCGCCAGCAGCCACATGGGTAGCGGGAGGGCCGAAGAGACCCAGTACTTC
len: 14; abundance: many; j_gene: TRBJ2-7; v_gene: TRBV7-9; d_gene: TRBD1; CDR3aa: CASSSGQGVREQYF; CDR3nt: TGTGCCAGCAGCTCCGGACAGGGTGTCAGAGAGCAGTACTTC
len: 14; abundance: many; j_gene: TRBJ2-7; v_gene: TRBV11-2; d_gene: NA; CDR3aa: CASSSVGLLGEQYF; CDR3nt: TGTGCCAGCAGCTCCGTGGGACTCCTAGGCGAGCAGTACTTC
len: 16; abundance: many; j_gene: TRBJ1-5; v_gene: TRBV23-1; d_gene: NA; CDR3aa: CASSQSPVPGNQPQHF; CDR3nt: TGCGCCAGCAGTCAATCTCCGGTTCCGGGCAATCAGCCCCAGCATTTT
len: 15; abundance: many; j_gene: TRBJ2-1; v_gene: TRBV6-5; d_gene: NA; CDR3aa: CASTPRADLTGEQFF; CDR3nt: TGTGCCAGCACCCCCAGGGCTGACCTCACGGGTGAGCAGTTCTTC
len: 14; abundance: many; j_gene: TRBJ2-3; v_gene: TRBV28; d_gene: TRBD2; CDR3aa: CASSLRGSTDTRYF; CDR3nt: TGTGCCAGCAGTTTGCGCGGGAGTACAGATACGCGGTATTTT
len: 12; abundance: NA; j_gene: TRBJ2-1; v_gene: TRBV12-3/TRBV12-4; d_gene: TRBD1; CDR3aa: CASKGADNEQFF; CDR3nt: TGTGCCAGCAAGGGGGCGGACAATGAGCAGTTCTTC
len: 17; abundance: many; j_gene: TRBJ2-2; v_gene: TRBV6-1; d_gene: NA; CDR3aa: CASSEAPGEWGTGELFF; CDR3nt: TGTGCCAGCAGTGAAGCTCCAGGGGAATGGGGGACCGGGGAGCTGTTTTTT
len: 15; abundance: few; j_gene: TRBJ1-5; v_gene: TRBV11-1; d_gene: NA; CDR3aa: CASSLGGLSNQPQHF; CDR3nt: TGTGCCAGCAGCTTAGGCGGCCTGAGCAATCAGCCCCAGCATTTT
len: 14; abundance: many; j_gene: TRBJ1-1; v_gene: TRBV10-3; d_gene: NA; CDR3aa: CAISEALGGTEAFF; CDR3nt: TGTGCCATCAGTGAAGCCTTGGGAGGCACTGAAGCTTTCTTT
len: 14; abundance: many; j_gene: TRBJ2-1; v_gene: TRBV6-6; d_gene: NA; CDR3aa: CASSLGLGVPEQFF; CDR3nt: TGTGCCAGCAGTTTAGGGCTCGGAGTTCCCGAGCAGTTCTTC